One and the same sample provided the 13 T cell receptor beta chains below, sequenced in a study of T cell changes during pregnancy in multiple sclerosis. The repertoire was sequenced with immunoSEQ multiplex PCR; TCRdb's copy has only in-frame clones and lacks some. The table lists 35,000 to 45,000 clones, 93% of them singletons, with about 9% in the top ten. The sequences come from CD8+ T cells from peripheral blood mononuclear cells, collected in the third trimester of pregnancy. The receptors stem from a female donor with multiple sclerosis, enrolled in a pregnancy study.

This clone has just a few counts. This rearrangement joins TRBV5-6 to TRBJ2-2; D gene ambiguous. The CDR3 is made up of 13 amino acids. Germline V gene lookup returns CDR1 SGHDT and CDR2 YYEEEE. Trimming took off 5 bases at V and 1 base at J, with 6 bases between the two ends. CDR3 amino acids: CASSSGNTGELFF. CDR3 sequence (DNA): TGTGCCAGCAGTTCAGGGAACACCGGGGAGCTGTTTTTT.

On this clone: One end of the junction does not line up with germline, which may come from a read error. The chain has TRBV7-7 and TRBJ2-7; TRBD1 aligns across 7 bases. The CDR3 covers 13 residues. Germline assignment: CDR1 SSHAT and CDR2 FNYEAQ (reference sequence). CDR3 region: CASSVGQTYEQYF. For the CDR3, the DNA is TGTGCTAGCAGCGTGGGACAGACCTACGAGCAGTACTTC. The full variable domain, in which reference TRBV7-7 and TRBJ2-7 provide the parts outside the CDR3, is GAGVSQSPRYKVTKRGQDVTLRCDPISSHATLYWYQQALGQGPEFLTYFNYEAQPDKSGLPSDRFSAERPEGSISTLTIQRTEQRDSAMYRCASSVGQTYEQYFGPGTRLTVT.

This clone was seen a single time. The chain employs TRBV5-1 and TRBJ2-7; TRBD1 agrees at 9 bases. The CDR3 extends over 15 amino acids. Germline-derived CDR1 and CDR2 are SGHRS and YFSETQ. With 4 bases clipped from V and 2 bases from J, the junction kept 7 bases outside the gene matches. CDR3: CASSPGTGLTYEQYF. The CDR3, as DNA: TGCGCCAGCAGCCCGGGGACAGGGCTTACCTACGAGCAGTACTTC.

The chain joins TRBV5-6 to TRBJ2-1; the D gene is possibly TRBD1 (5 bases). Trimming removed 5 bases at V and 1 base at J, with 13 bases between. The CDR3 extends over 15 amino acids. Germline-derived CDR1 and CDR2 are SGHDT and YYEEEE. CDR3 amino acids: CASSNRRISYNEQFF. CDR3 nucleotide sequence: TGTGCCAGCAGTAACAGGCGGATTTCCTACAATGAGCAGTTCTTC.

The V gene is TRBV15, the J gene TRBJ2-5, with D maybe TRBD1 (5 bases). V was trimmed by 0 bases and J by 0 bases, leaving 17 bases between them. This CDR3 spans 18 amino acids. CDR1 LNHNV and CDR2 YYDKDF come from the germline V gene (reference sequence). The CDR3 loop reads CATSRDRAGMKYQETQYF. DNA for the CDR3: TGTGCCACCAGCAGAGATCGGGCAGGGATGAAGTACCAAGAGACCCAGTACTTC. The complete variable domain, with remaining parts taken from reference TRBV15 and TRBJ2-5, reads DAMVIQNPRYQVTQFGKPVTLSCSQTLNHNVMYWYQQKSSQAPKLLFHYYDKDFNNEADTPDNFQSRRPNTSFCFLDIRSPGLGDTAMYLCATSRDRAGMKYQETQYFGPGTRLLVL.

This chain links TRBV27 with TRBJ2-1; D perhaps matches TRBD1 (6 bases). The CDR3 sequence is 13 residues long. The V end lost 8 bases, the J end lost 4 bases, and 12 bases lay between the germline ends. Germline V gene sequence: CDR1 MNHEY, CDR2 SMNVEV (reference sequence). This CDR3 is CASGETGYNEQFF. In DNA form, the CDR3 reads TGTGCCAGCGGAGAGACAGGATACAATGAGCAGTTCTTC.

The rearrangement uses TRBV15 and TRBJ1-6; D may be TRBD1 (6 bases). Trimming took 5 bases from V and 10 from J, leaving 21 bases between them. CDR1 is LNHNV and CDR2 is YYDKDF in the germline V gene (reference sequence). The CDR3 is 16 amino acids. The CDR3 coding sequence is TGTGCCACCAGCGGGGGCGCAGGTTCTGATGGGTCACCCCTCCACTTT. Protein product: CATSGGAGSDGSPLHF.

The V and J genes are TRBV9 and TRBJ2-6, with TRBD1 matching 9 bases. There are 20 residues in the CDR3. V shed 2 bases and J 2 bases; nucleotides not matched to a gene: 14. The germline gives CDR1 SGDLS, CDR2 YYNGEE. CDR3 in amino acids: CASSVHRGRLGDPGANVLTF. The CDR3 DNA reads as TGTGCCAGCAGCGTGCACAGGGGGCGCTTGGGGGATCCTGGGGCCAACGTCCTGACTTTC.

The sample holds one count of this clone. The chain combines TRBV29-1 with TRBJ2-1, with D possibly being TRBD2 (6 bases). CDR1 is SQVTM and CDR2 is ANQGSEA in the germline V gene. V was clipped by 7 bases and J by 3 bases, with 16 bases between them. There are 14 residues in the CDR3. CDR3 sequence: CSALGTGFYNEQFF. The CDR3 nucleotides read TGCAGCGCGCTCGGGACTGGCTTCTACAATGAGCAGTTCTTC.

The chain links TRBV11-2 to TRBJ2-5; tentative D call: TRBD2 (7 bases). V lost 1 base and J 1 base, leaving 13 bases between the germline ends. The CDR3 sequence is 16 residues long. Germline loops: CDR1 SGHAT, CDR2 FQNNGV. The CDR3 DNA reads as TGTGCCAGCAGCTTAGGGGCCGGGGGGCCCCAAGAGACCCAGTACTTC. This codes for CASSLGAGGPQETQYF.

The chain recombines TRBV7-8 with TRBJ2-5; D is possibly TRBD2 (5 bases). CDR3 length: 14 residues. Germline V CDR1 and CDR2: SGHVS, FQNEAQ. Trimming took off 1 base at V and 3 bases at J, with 9 bases between the two ends. CDR3 region: CASSLVPEEETQYF. The DNA of the CDR3 is TGTGCCAGCAGCTTAGTTCCGGAGGAAGAGACCCAGTACTTC.

A remark on this clone: This clone may be a read error of a much larger clone one base away. The rearrangement links TRBV7-9 to TRBJ1-2; no firm D call. The CDR3 has 11 residues. Trimming removed 6 bases from V and 4 bases from J, with 6 bases in between. Germline V CDR1 and CDR2: SEHNR, FQNEAQ (reference sequence). The CDR3, as DNA: TGTGCCAGCAGTCACAGCTATGGCTACACCTTC. The encoded protein is CASSHSYGYTF.

The gene calls are TRBV5-6 and TRBJ2-1, with a possible D match to TRBD2 (5 bases). Trimming removed 4 bases from V and 2 bases from J, with 19 bases in between. Germline V gene data show CDR1 as SGHDT and CDR2 as YYEEEE. This CDR3 comprises 17 residues. The CDR3 bases are TGTGCCAGCAGCCCCCTCCCCCCGGGGTACGCCTACAATGAGCAGTTCTTC. This gives the protein CASSPLPPGYAYNEQFF.